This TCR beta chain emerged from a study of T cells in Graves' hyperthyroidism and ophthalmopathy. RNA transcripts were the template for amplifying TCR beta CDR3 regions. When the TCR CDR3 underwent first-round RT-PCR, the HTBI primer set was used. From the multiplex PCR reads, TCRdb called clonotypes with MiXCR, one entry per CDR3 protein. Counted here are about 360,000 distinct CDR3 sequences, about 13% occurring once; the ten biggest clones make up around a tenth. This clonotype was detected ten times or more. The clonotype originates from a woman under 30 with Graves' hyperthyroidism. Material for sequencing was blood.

The CDR3 sequence: CSAKRGTGTIVNTIYF. In nucleotides, the CDR3 is TGCAGTGCAAAAAGGGGGACAGGGACCATCGTGAACACCATATATTTT. The V call is TRBV20-1, the J call TRBJ1-3; 9 bases are shared with TRBD1. Trimming took 6 bases from V and 7 from J; bases not matched to a gene: 16. From germline, CDR1 is DFQATT and CDR2 SNEGSKA (reference sequence). This CDR3 region has 16 residues.